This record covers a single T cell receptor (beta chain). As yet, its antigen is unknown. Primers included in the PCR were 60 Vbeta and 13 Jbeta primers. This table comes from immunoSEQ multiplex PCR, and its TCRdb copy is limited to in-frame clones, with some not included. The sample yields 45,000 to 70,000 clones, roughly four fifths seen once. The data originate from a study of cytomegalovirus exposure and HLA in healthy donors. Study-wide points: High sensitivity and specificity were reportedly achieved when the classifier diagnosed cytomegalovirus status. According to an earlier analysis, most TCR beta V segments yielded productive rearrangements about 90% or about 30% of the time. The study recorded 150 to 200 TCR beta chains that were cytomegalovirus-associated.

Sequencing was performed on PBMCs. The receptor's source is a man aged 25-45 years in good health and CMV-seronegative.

The CDR3 sequence: CASSVTGAFPEQYF. CDR3 DNA: TGTGCCAGCAGCGTGACAGGGGCTTTCCCCGAGCAGTACTTC. The rearrangement links TRBV7-9 to TRBJ2-7; 8 nucleotides line up with TRBD1. V shed 5 bases and J 6 bases; nucleotides not matched to a gene: 9. The length of the CDR3 is 14 residues. The germline gives CDR1 SEHNR, CDR2 FQNEAQ (reference sequence).